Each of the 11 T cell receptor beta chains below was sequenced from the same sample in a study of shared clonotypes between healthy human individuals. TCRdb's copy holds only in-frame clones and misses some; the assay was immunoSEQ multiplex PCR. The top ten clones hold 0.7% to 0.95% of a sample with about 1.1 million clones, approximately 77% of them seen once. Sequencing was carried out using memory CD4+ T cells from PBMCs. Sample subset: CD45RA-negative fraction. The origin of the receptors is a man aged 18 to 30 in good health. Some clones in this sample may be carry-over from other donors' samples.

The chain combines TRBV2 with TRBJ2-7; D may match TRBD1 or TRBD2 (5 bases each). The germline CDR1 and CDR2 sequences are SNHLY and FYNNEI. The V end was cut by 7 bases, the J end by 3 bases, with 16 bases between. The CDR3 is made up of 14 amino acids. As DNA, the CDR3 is TGTGCCAGCACCTCAACAGAGGGGAACTACGAGCAGTACTTC. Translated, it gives CASTSTEGNYEQYF.

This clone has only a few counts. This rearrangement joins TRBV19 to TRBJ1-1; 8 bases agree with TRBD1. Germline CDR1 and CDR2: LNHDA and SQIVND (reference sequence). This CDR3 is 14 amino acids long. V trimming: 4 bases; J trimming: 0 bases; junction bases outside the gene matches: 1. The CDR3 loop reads CASSKQGVNTEAFF. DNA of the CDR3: TGTGCCAGTAGTAAACAGGGGGTGAACACTGAAGCTTTCTTT.

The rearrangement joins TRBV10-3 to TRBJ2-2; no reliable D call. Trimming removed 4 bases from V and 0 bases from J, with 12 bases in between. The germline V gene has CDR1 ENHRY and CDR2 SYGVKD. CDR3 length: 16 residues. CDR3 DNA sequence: TGTGCCATCAGTGTAGAAGCCCCTTCGAACACCGGGGAGCTGTTTTTT. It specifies CAISVEAPSNTGELFF.

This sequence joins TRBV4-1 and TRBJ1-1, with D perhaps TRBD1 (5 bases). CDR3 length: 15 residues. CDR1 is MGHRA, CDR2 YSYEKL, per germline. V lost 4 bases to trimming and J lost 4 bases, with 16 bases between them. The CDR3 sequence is CASSPHAGLATEAFF. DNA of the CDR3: TGCGCCAGCAGCCCCCACGCGGGGCTCGCCACTGAAGCTTTCTTT.

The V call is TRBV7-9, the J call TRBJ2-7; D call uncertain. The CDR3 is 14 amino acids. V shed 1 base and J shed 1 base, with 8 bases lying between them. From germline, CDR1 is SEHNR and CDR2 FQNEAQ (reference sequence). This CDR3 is CASSLGSGSYEQYF. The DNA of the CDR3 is TGTGCCAGCAGCTTAGGGTCGGGTTCCTACGAGCAGTACTTC.

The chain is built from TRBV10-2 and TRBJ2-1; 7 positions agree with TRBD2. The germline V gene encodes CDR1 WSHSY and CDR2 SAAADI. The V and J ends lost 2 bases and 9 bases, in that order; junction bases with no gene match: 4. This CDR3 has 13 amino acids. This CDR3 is CASSEAGAPEQFF. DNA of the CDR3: TGCGCCAGCAGTGAGGCGGGAGCCCCTGAGCAGTTCTTC.

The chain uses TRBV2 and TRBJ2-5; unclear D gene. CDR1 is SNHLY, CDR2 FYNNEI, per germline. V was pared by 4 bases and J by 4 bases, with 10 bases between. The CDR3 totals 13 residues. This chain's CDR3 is CASSVGGPETQYF. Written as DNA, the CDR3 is TGTGCCAGCAGTGTCGGCGGCCCAGAGACCCAGTACTTC.

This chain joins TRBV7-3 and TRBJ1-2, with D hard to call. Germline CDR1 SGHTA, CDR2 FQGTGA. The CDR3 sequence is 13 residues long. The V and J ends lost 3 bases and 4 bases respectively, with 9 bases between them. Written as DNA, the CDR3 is TGTGCCAGCAGCTTGCTCGGTGGCTATGGCTACACCTTC. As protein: CASSLLGGYGYTF.

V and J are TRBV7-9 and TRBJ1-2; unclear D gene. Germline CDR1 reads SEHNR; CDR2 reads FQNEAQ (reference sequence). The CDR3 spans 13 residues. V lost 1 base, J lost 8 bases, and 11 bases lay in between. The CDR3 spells CASSLGRGSGYTF. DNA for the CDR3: TGTGCCAGCAGCTTAGGGCGGGGTAGCGGCTACACCTTC.

The CDR3 loop is CAWDTSSGNTIYF. In DNA, the CDR3 is TGTGCCTGGGACACAAGCTCTGGAAACACCATATATTTT. This chain connects TRBV30 to TRBJ1-3; no definite D call. CDR3 length: 13 amino acids. The germline CDR1 and CDR2 sequences are GTSNPN and SVGIG (reference sequence). V was clipped by 5 bases and J by 0 bases, with 8 bases between them.

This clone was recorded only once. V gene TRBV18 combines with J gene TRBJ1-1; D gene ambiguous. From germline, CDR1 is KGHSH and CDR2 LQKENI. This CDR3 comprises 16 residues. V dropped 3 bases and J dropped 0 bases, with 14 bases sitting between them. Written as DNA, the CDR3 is TGTGCCAGCTCACCTCGAATCCAAGATTTGAACACTGAAGCTTTCTTT. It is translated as CASSPRIQDLNTEAFF.